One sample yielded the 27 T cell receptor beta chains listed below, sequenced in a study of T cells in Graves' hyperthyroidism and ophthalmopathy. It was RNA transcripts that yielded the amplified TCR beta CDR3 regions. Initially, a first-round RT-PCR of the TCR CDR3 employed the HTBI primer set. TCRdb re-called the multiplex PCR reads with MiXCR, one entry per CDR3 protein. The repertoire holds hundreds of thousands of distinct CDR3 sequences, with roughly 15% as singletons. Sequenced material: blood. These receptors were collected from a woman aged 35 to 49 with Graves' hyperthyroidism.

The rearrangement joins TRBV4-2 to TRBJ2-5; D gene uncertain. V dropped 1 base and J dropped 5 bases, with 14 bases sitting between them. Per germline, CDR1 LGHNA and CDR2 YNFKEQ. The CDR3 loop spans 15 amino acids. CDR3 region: CASSQANDARETQYF. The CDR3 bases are TGTGCCAGCAGCCAAGCCAACGATGCGAGGGAGACCCAGTACTTC.

CDR3 protein: CSVGAPNEKLFF. The CDR3 coding sequence is TGCAGCGTGGGGGCGCCTAATGAAAAACTGTTTTTT. This chain connects TRBV29-1 to TRBJ1-4; a possible D gene is TRBD1 (6 bases). Per the germline V gene, CDR1 is SQVTM and CDR2 is ANQGSEA. V lost 6 bases and J 3 bases, leaving 8 bases between the germline ends. The CDR3 loop spans 12 amino acids.

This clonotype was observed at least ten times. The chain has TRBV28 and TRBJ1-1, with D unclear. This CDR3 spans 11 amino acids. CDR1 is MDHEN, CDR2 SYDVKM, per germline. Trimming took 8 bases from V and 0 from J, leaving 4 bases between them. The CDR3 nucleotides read TGTGCCAGCCGCTTGAACACTGAAGCTTTCTTT. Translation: CASRLNTEAFF. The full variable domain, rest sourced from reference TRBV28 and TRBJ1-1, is DVKVTQSSRYLVKRTGEKVFLECVQDMDHENMFWYRQDPGLGLRLIYFSYDVKMKEKGDIPEGYSVSREKKERFSLILESASTNQTSMYLCASRLNTEAFFGQGTRLTVV.

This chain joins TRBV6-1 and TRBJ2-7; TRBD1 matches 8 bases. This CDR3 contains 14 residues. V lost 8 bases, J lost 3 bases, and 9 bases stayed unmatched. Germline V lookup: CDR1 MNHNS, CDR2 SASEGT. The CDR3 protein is CASGSPDRVYEQYF. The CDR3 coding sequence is TGTGCCAGCGGATCCCCGGACAGGGTCTACGAGCAGTACTTC.

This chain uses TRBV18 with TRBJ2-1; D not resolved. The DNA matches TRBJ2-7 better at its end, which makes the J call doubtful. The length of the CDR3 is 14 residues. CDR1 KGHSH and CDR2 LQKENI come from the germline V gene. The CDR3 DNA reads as TGTGCCAGCTCACCACTGGGCTCCTACAATGAGCAGTACTTC. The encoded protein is CASSPLGSYNEQYF.

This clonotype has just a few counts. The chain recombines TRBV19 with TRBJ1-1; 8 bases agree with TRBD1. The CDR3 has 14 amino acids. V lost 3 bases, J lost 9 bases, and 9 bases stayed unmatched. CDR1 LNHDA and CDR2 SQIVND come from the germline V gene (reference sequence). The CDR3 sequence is CASSIGTGGTKAFF. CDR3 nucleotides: TGTGCCAGTAGTATTGGGACAGGCGGAACAAAAGCTTTCTTT.

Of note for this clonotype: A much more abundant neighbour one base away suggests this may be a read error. The chain's CDR3 is CAIYRGYEQYF. For the CDR3, the DNA is TGTGCCATTTATAGGGGCTACGAGCAGTACTTC. This chain connects TRBV28 to TRBJ2-7; tentative D call: TRBD1 (5 bases). Trimming took off 10 bases at V and 3 bases at J, with 10 bases between the two ends. The CDR3 runs to 11 residues. The germline V gene encodes CDR1 MDHEN and CDR2 SYDVKM.

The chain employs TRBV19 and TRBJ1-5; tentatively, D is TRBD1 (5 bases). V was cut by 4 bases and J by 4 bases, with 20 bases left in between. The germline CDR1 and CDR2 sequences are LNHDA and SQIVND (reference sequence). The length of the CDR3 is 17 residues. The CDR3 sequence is CASSTNPPGQGNQPQHF. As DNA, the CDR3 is TGTGCCAGTAGTACCAACCCCCCCGGACAAGGGAATCAGCCCCAGCATTTT.

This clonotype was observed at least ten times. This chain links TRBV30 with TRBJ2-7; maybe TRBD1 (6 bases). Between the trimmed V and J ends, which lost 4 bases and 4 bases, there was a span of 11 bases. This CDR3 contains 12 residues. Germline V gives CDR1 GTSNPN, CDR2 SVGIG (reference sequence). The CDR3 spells CAWKTGPYEQYF. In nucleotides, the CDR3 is TGTGCCTGGAAAACAGGGCCGTACGAGCAGTACTTC.

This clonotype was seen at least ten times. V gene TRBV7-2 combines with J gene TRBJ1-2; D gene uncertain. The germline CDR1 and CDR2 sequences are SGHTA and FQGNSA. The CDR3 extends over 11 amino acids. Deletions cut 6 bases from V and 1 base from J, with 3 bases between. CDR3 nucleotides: TGTGCCAGCAGTCATAACTATGGCTACACCTTC. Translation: CASSHNYGYTF.

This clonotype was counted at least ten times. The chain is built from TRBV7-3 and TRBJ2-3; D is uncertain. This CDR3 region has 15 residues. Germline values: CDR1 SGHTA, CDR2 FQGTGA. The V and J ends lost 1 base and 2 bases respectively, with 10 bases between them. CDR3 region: CASSLSSYNTDTQYF. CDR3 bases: TGTGCCAGCAGCTTAAGTAGCTACAACACAGATACGCAGTATTTT.

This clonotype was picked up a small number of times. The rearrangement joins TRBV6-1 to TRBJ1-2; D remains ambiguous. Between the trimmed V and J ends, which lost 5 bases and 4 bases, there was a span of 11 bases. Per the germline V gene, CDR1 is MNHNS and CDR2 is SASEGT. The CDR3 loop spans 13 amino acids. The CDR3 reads CASSQRTGYGYTF. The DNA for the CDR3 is TGTGCCAGCAGTCAACGGACGGGCTATGGCTACACCTTC.

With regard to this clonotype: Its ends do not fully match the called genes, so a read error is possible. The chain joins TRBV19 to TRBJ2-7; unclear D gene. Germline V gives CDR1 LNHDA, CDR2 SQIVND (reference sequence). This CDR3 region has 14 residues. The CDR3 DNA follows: TGTGCCAGTAGTATATTCTCGGGCTCCAACGAGCAGTACTTC. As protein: CASSIFSGSNEQYF.

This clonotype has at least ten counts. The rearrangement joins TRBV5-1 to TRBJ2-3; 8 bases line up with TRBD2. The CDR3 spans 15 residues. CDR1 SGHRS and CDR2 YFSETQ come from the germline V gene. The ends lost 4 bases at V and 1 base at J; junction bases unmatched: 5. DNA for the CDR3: TGCGCCAGCAGCAACCGGGAGGGAGGCACAGATACGCAGTATTTT. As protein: CASSNREGGTDTQYF.

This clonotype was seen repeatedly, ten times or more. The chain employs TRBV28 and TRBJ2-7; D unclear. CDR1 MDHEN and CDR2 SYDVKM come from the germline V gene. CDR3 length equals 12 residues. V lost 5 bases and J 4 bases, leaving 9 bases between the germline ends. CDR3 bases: TGTGCCAGCAGTACACTAATTTACGAGCAGTACTTC. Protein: CASSTLIYEQYF.

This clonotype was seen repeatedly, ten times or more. CDR3 nucleotide sequence: TGTGCCAGCAGTCCCCAGGGCGGCGTGCTTGTGGATGAGCAGTTCTTC. Its translation: CASSPQGGVLVDEQFF. V and J are TRBV12-3 or TRBV12-4 and TRBJ2-1, with a possible D match to TRBD1 (5 bases). This CDR3 comprises 16 residues. V shed 5 bases and J shed 8 bases, with 22 bases lying between them.

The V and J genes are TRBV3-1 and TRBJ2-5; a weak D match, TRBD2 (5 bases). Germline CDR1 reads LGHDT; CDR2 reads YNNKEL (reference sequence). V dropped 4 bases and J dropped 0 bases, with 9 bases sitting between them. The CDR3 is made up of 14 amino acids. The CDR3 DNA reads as TGTGCCAGCAGCCCCGACTACTACCAAGAGACCCAGTACTTC. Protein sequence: CASSPDYYQETQYF.

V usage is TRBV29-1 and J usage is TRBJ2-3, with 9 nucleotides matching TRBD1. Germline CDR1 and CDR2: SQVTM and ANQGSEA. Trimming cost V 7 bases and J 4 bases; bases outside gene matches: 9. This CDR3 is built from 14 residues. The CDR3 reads CSALRDRVADTQYF. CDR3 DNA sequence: TGCAGCGCCCTCCGGGACAGGGTCGCAGATACGCAGTATTTT.

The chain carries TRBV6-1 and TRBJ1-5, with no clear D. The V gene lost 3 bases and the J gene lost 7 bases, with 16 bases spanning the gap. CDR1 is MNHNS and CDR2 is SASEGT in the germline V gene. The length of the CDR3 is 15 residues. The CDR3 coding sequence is TGTGCCAGCAGTGAGCGAGAGAAGCCCAGGCAGCCCCAGCATTTT. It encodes CASSEREKPRQPQHF.

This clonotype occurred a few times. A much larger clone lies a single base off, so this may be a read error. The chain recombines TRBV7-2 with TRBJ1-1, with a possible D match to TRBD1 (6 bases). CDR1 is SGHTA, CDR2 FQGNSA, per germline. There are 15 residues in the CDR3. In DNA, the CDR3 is TGTGCCAGCAGTTTTAGGACCCCAGGGGAGACTGAAGCTTCCTTT. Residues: CASSFRTPGETEASF.

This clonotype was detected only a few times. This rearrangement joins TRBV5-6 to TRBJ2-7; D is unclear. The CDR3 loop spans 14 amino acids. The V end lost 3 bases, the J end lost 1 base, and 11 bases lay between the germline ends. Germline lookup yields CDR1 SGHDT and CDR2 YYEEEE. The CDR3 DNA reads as TGTGCCAGCAGCTCACTCAGGTTTTCCTACGAGCAGTACTTC. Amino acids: CASSSLRFSYEQYF.

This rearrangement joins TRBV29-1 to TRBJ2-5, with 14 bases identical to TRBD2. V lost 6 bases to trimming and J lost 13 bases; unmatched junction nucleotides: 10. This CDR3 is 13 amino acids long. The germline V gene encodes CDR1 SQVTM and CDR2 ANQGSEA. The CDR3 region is CSVFGTSGGSRYF. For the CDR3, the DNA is TGCAGCGTCTTCGGGACTAGCGGGGGCTCTAGGTACTTC. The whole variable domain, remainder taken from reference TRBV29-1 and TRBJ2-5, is SAVISQKPSRDICQRGTSLTIQCQVDSQVTMMFWYRQQPGQSLTLIATANQGSEATYESGFVIDKFPISRPNLTFSTLTVSNMSPEDSSIYLCSVFGTSGGSRYFGPGTRLLVL.

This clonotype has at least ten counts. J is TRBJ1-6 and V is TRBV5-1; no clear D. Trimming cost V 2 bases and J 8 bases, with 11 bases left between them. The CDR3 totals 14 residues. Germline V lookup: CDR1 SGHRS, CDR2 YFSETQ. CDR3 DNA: TGCGCCAGCAGCTTCCGGGAGACGGATTCACCCCTCCACTTT. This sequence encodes CASSFRETDSPLHF.

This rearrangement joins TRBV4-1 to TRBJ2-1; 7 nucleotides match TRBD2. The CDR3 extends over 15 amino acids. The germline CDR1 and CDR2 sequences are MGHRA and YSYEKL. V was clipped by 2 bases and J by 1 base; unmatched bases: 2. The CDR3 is CASSQTSVSYNEQFF. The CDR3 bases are TGCGCCAGCAGCCAAACTAGCGTATCCTACAATGAGCAGTTCTTC.

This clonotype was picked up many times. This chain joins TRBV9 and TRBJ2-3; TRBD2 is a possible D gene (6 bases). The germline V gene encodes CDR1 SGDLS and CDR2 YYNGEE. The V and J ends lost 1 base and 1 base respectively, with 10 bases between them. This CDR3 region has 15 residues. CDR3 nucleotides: TGTGCCAGCAGCGTATACGGGAGCGGCACAGATACGCAGTATTTT. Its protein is CASSVYGSGTDTQYF. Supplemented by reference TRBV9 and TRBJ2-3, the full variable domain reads DSGVTQTPKHLITATGQRVTLRCSPRSGDLSVYWYQQSLDQGLQFLIQYYNGEERAKGNILERFSAQQFPDLHSELNLSSLELGDSALYFCASSVYGSGTDTQYFGPGTRLTVL.

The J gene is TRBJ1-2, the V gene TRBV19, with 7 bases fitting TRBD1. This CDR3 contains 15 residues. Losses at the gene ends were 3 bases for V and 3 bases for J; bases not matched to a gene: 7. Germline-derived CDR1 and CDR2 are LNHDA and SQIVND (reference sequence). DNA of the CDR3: TGTGCCAGTAGTATTCGAGGGGGCGCGGACTATGGCTACACCTTC. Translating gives CASSIRGGADYGYTF.

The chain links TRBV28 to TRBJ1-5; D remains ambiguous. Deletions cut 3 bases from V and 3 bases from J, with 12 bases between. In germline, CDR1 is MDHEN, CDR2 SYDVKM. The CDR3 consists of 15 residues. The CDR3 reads CASSFVSLDNQPQHF. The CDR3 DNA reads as TGTGCCAGCAGTTTTGTCTCTCTAGACAATCAGCCCCAGCATTTT.